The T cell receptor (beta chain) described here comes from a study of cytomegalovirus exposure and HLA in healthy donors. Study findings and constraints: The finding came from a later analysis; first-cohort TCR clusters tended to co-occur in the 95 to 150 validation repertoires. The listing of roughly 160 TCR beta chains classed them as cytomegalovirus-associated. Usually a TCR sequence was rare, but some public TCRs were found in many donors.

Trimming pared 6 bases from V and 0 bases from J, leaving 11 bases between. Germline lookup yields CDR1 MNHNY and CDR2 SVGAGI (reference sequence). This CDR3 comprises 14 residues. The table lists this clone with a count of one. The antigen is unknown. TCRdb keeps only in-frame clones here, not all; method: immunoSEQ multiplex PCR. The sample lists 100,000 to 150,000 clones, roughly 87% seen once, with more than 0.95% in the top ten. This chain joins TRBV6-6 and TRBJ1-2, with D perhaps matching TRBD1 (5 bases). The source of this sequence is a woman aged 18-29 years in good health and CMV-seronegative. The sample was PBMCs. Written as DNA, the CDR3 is TGTGCCAGCAGCCGCGACAGATCTAACTATGGCTACACCTTC. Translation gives CASSRDRSNYGYTF.